These 30 T cell receptor beta chains share one sample of origin, sequenced in a study of monozygotic twins with cystic fibrosis (dated by TCRdb to about 2021). Library preparation was by the immunoSEQ multiplex PCR assay. TCRdb holds this immuneACCESS table with in-frame rearrangements only. Some clones are missing; in checked studies, unresolved V genes explain under half, and the rest has no known cause. The sample yields some 20,000 clones; around nine tenths were counted once. The ten top clones hold approximately 1.2% of the sample. The specimen was blood. Receptors originate from a woman in her 30s with cystic fibrosis.

V and J are TRBV27 and TRBJ1-1; no clear D gene. The CDR3 runs to 13 residues. V was shortened by 6 bases and J by 2 bases, with 10 bases between the two germline ends. Germline V gene sequence: CDR1 MNHEY, CDR2 SMNVEV (reference sequence). The CDR3 bases are TGTGCCAGCAGACTCAAACGAAACACTGAAGCTTTCTTT. Translating gives CASRLKRNTEAFF.

This rearrangement joins TRBV19 to TRBJ1-2; D remains ambiguous. Germline CDR1 reads LNHDA; CDR2 reads SQIVND (reference sequence). The CDR3 extends over 12 amino acids. V lost 7 bases and J 6 bases, leaving 12 bases between the germline ends. CDR3 region: CASTFGGDGYTF. The DNA for the CDR3 is TGTGCCAGTACTTTTGGAGGAGATGGCTACACCTTC.

The chain combines TRBV9 with TRBJ2-3; tentatively, D is TRBD1 (5 bases). Between the trimmed V and J ends, which lost 0 bases and 6 bases, there was a span of 14 bases. The CDR3 loop spans 15 amino acids. Germline V gives CDR1 SGDLS, CDR2 YYNGEE. DNA of the CDR3: TGTGCCAGCAGCGTAGCGGCAGGGTGGTTGGATACGCAGTATTTT. Its protein is CASSVAAGWLDTQYF.

CDR3: CASSEPTRQGDEQYF. The DNA of the CDR3 is TGTGCCAGCAGTGAGCCCACCCGACAGGGCGACGAGCAGTACTTC. This chain connects TRBV6-4 to TRBJ2-7; the match to TRBD1 covers 7 bases. The CDR3 runs 15 residues. CDR1 and CDR2 from the germline V gene are MRHNA and SNTAGT. The V segment lost 3 bases and the J segment 5 bases; nucleotides outside the gene matches: 10.

The chain links TRBV5-1 to TRBJ1-5; D is undetermined. Germline V gene sequence: CDR1 SGHRS, CDR2 YFSETQ. V was cut by 7 bases and J by 3 bases, with 17 bases left in between. This CDR3 spans 15 amino acids. The CDR3 DNA sequence: TGCGCCAGCCGACCGTATCCAGCCTCCAATCAGCCCCAGCATTTT. Its translation is CASRPYPASNQPQHF.

This chain uses TRBV27 with TRBJ2-7; 7 bases are shared with TRBD1. This CDR3 comprises 14 residues. The V and J ends lost 5 bases and 3 bases, in that order; junction bases with no gene match: 7. Germline-derived CDR1 and CDR2 are MNHEY and SMNVEV (reference sequence). CDR3 sequence: CASSPSTGLYEQYF. The CDR3 bases are TGTGCCAGCAGTCCATCGACAGGGCTCTACGAGCAGTACTTC.

This chain uses TRBV10-2 with TRBJ2-5; D call uncertain. Germline V gene data show CDR1 as WSHSY and CDR2 as SAAADI. The CDR3 length is 12 residues. Trimming took 2 bases from V and 2 from J, leaving 3 bases between them. CDR3 sequence reads: CASSEPQETQYF. CDR3 DNA sequence: TGCGCCAGCAGTGAGCCGCAAGAGACCCAGTACTTC.

This clone has just one count. The chain carries TRBV7-8 and TRBJ1-1; possibly TRBD1 for D (6 bases). Looked up from germline, CDR1 is SGHVS and CDR2 is FQNEAQ. The CDR3 sequence is 14 residues long. V gave up 5 bases and J gave up 0 bases, with 10 bases separating them. The CDR3 reads CASSPRTVNTEAFF. CDR3 DNA sequence: TGTGCCAGCAGCCCCCGGACAGTGAACACTGAAGCTTTCTTT.

The J gene is TRBJ1-6, the V gene TRBV7-9, with D perhaps TRBD1 (6 bases). The CDR3 runs 15 residues. Trimming removed 3 bases from V and 6 bases from J, with 12 bases in between. Germline V gene lookup returns CDR1 SEHNR and CDR2 FQNEAQ (reference sequence). The CDR3 bases are TGTGCCAGCAGCTTTGTAGCAGGGGCTAATTCACCCCTCCACTTT. This codes for CASSFVAGANSPLHF.

CDR3 nucleotides: TGTGCCAGCTCACCAGGGCGTCAAGTTAGCACAGATACGCAGTATTTT. It translates to CASSPGRQVSTDTQYF. The chain couples TRBV18 to TRBJ2-3; no clear D gene. CDR1 is KGHSH, CDR2 LQKENI, per germline. With 2 bases removed from V and 0 bases from J, the gap between germline ends came to 12 bases. The CDR3 spans 16 residues. Full variable domain (outside the CDR3, taken from reference TRBV18 and TRBJ2-3): NAGVMQNPRHLVRRRGQEARLRCSPMKGHSHVYWYRQLPEEGLKFMVYLQKENIIDESGMPKERFSAEFPKEGPSILRIQQVVRGDSAAYFCASSPGRQVSTDTQYFGPGTRLTVL.

In regard to this clone: An end of the junction does not agree with germline; a read error may underlie this. V usage is TRBV7-9 and J usage is TRBJ1-2; no reliable D call. CDR1 SEHNR and CDR2 FQNEAQ come from the germline V gene (reference sequence). This CDR3 has 16 residues. The CDR3 here is CATSSTNKGRFYGYTF. The CDR3 bases are TGTGCCACCAGCTCAACAAACAAGGGCCGATTCTATGGCTACACCTTC.

The V gene is TRBV19, the J gene TRBJ2-2, with D hard to call. CDR1 is LNHDA and CDR2 is SQIVND in the germline V gene (reference sequence). The length of the CDR3 is 15 residues. V lost 3 bases and J lost 4, with 12 bases in between. CDR3 amino acids: CASSIQGRGTGELFF. CDR3 DNA: TGTGCCAGTAGTATTCAAGGTCGTGGCACCGGGGAGCTGTTTTTT.

V and J are TRBV19 and TRBJ2-1; possible D gene TRBD2, 7 bases. Trimming pared 5 bases from V and 0 bases from J, leaving 14 bases between. Germline V gene data show CDR1 as LNHDA and CDR2 as SQIVND (reference sequence). The CDR3 sequence is 16 residues long. The CDR3 coding sequence is TGTGCCAGTAGTCGTCCTCGGGGGGCCTCCTACAATGAGCAGTTCTTC. Translating it yields CASSRPRGASYNEQFF.

V gene TRBV28 combines with J gene TRBJ2-5, with D perhaps TRBD1 or TRBD2 (5 bases each). CDR3 length equals 16 residues. The V end was cut by 6 bases, the J end by 5 bases, with 22 bases between. Germline loops: CDR1 MDHEN, CDR2 SYDVKM. The CDR3 nucleotides read TGTGCCAGCAGCCCCCCGCCCAGAGGGGCGTTCGAGACCCAGTACTTC. Translated: CASSPPPRGAFETQYF.

J is TRBJ2-7 and V is TRBV5-1; D possibly corresponds to TRBD1 (5 bases). V was clipped by 4 bases and J by 2 bases, with 16 bases between them. The CDR3 sequence is 15 residues long. Germline V gene lookup returns CDR1 SGHRS and CDR2 YFSETQ. The CDR3 is CASSPSSPGTYEQYF. In nucleotides, the CDR3 is TGCGCCAGCAGCCCATCCTCCCCAGGGACCTACGAGCAGTACTTC. Looking up the rest from reference TRBV5-1 and TRBJ2-7 gives the full variable domain: KAGVTQTPRYLIKTRGQQVTLSCSPISGHRSVSWYQQTPGQGLQFLFEYFSETQRNKGNFPGRFSGRQFSNSRSEMNVSTLELGDSALYLCASSPSSPGTYEQYFGPGTRLTVT.

V usage is TRBV28 and J usage is TRBJ1-1, with D unresolved. Per germline, CDR1 MDHEN and CDR2 SYDVKM. With 6 bases removed from V and 3 bases from J, the gap between germline ends came to 14 bases. This CDR3 is built from 14 residues. The chain's CDR3 is CASSPLEEDTEAFF. The CDR3 DNA is TGTGCCAGCAGCCCTTTGGAAGAGGACACTGAAGCTTTCTTT.

V gene TRBV7-9 combines with J gene TRBJ2-1; the D is unclear. Trimming pared 6 bases from V and 1 base from J, leaving 4 bases between. The CDR3 length is 12 residues. Germline loops: CDR1 SEHNR, CDR2 FQNEAQ (reference sequence). The CDR3 protein is CASRGSYNEQFF. CDR3 DNA sequence: TGTGCCAGCAGGGGTTCCTACAATGAGCAGTTCTTC.

The chain carries TRBV18 and TRBJ2-1; TRBD2 matches at 7 bases. There are 16 residues in the CDR3. After removal of 0 bases from V and 5 bases from J, the junction contained 7 bases not matched to a gene. Germline CDR1 and CDR2: KGHSH and LQKENI. Written as DNA, the CDR3 is TGTGCCAGCTCACCACCAATTGGCCGGGGGGACAATGAGCAGTTCTTC. It yields the protein CASSPPIGRGDNEQFF.

The chain combines TRBV5-1 with TRBJ2-6; 7 nucleotides align to TRBD1. There are 16 residues in the CDR3. Trimming at V came to 2 bases and at J to 2 bases, leaving 4 bases not matched to a gene. Germline V gene lookup returns CDR1 SGHRS and CDR2 YFSETQ. The CDR3 sequence: CASSLQGLTGANVLTF. CDR3 sequence (DNA): TGCGCCAGCAGCTTACAGGGGCTCACTGGGGCCAACGTCCTGACTTTC.

This clone was found a few times. The chain links TRBV6-4 to TRBJ1-6, with TRBD1 as a possible D gene (5 bases). V was shortened by 4 bases and J by 7 bases, with 14 bases between the two germline ends. Germline CDR1 reads MRHNA; CDR2 reads SNTAGT. CDR3 length: 15 amino acids. The CDR3 here is CASSVEGRENSPLHF. The DNA of the CDR3 is TGTGCCAGCAGTGTCGAGGGACGGGAAAATTCACCCCTCCACTTT.

Only a few counts were recorded for this clone. The chain carries TRBV9 and TRBJ1-2, with D uncertain. Trimming took off 4 bases at V and 4 bases at J, with 17 bases between the two ends. CDR1 and CDR2 (germline): SGDLS, YYNGEE. The CDR3 is 15 amino acids. As DNA, the CDR3 is TGTGCCAGCAGCCCCCCCCAGAGCGCGGGCTATGGCTACACCTTC. It is translated as CASSPPQSAGYGYTF. The full variable domain, rest sourced from reference TRBV9 and TRBJ1-2, is DSGVTQTPKHLITATGQRVTLRCSPRSGDLSVYWYQQSLDQGLQFLIQYYNGEERAKGNILERFSAQQFPDLHSELNLSSLELGDSALYFCASSPPQSAGYGYTFGSGTRLTVV.

The V and J genes are TRBV7-9 and TRBJ1-1; D remains ambiguous. The germline V and J ends were trimmed by 1 base and 1 base, with 7 bases remaining between them. CDR3 length equals 14 residues. CDR1 and CDR2 from the germline V gene are SEHNR and FQNEAQ (reference sequence). The CDR3 is CASSLVLGNTEAFF. CDR3 in DNA: TGTGCCAGCAGCTTAGTTCTGGGGAACACTGAAGCTTTCTTT.

This chain links TRBV2 with TRBJ2-2, with a weak D call TRBD2 (6 bases). The CDR3 is 14 residues long. Germline assignment: CDR1 SNHLY and CDR2 FYNNEI. Trimming removed 6 bases at V and 7 bases at J, with 15 bases between. The CDR3 bases are TGTGCCAGCAGACTAGCTCTCTCAAACGGGGAGCTGTTTTTT. Translation gives CASRLALSNGELFF.

The chain couples TRBV4-1 to TRBJ2-7, with D perhaps matching TRBD1 (6 bases). V dropped 0 bases and J dropped 0 bases, with 12 bases sitting between them. The CDR3 spans 16 residues. CDR1 is MGHRA, CDR2 YSYEKL, per germline. The CDR3 DNA sequence: TGCGCCAGCAGCCAAGAGACAGGTTTCAGCTCCTACGAGCAGTACTTC. It yields the protein CASSQETGFSSYEQYF.

The V gene is TRBV9, the J gene TRBJ1-1, with unresolved D. V was cut by 3 bases and J by 1 base, with 4 bases left in between. Germline CDR1 SGDLS, CDR2 YYNGEE. This CDR3 comprises 12 residues. The CDR3 region is CASSATNTEAFF. The CDR3 region has the DNA TGTGCCAGCAGCGCGACGAACACTGAAGCTTTCTTT.

This clone was seen only a few times. As DNA, the CDR3 is TGCGCCAGCAGCCCCAGGGCGGGGGCAGCCGCGGGGGATACGCAGTATTTT. Its protein is CASSPRAGAAAGDTQYF. This chain links TRBV4-1 with TRBJ2-3; D is perhaps TRBD2 (7 bases). Trimming shortened V by 4 bases and J by 6 bases, and 23 bases separated the two germline ends. This CDR3 has 17 residues. From germline, CDR1 is MGHRA and CDR2 YSYEKL.

The chain joins TRBV11-2 to TRBJ1-5, with D maybe TRBD1 (5 bases). Germline assignment: CDR1 SGHAT and CDR2 FQNNGV. Trimming cost V 1 base and J 9 bases, with 10 bases left between them. The CDR3 is 13 amino acids. The CDR3 loop is CASSLGGNRPQHF. In nucleotides, the CDR3 is TGTGCCAGCAGCTTAGGGGGGAATAGGCCCCAGCATTTT.

V gene TRBV27 combines with J gene TRBJ2-7; TRBD1 matches at 10 bases. V gave up 7 bases and J gave up 1 base; unmatched junction bases: 7. The CDR3 loop spans 15 amino acids. Germline-derived CDR1 and CDR2 are MNHEY and SMNVEV (reference sequence). The CDR3 DNA is TGTGCCAGCAAAGGAGACAGGGGGCGATCCTACGAGCAGTACTTC. Translated, it gives CASKGDRGRSYEQYF.

The rearrangement links TRBV10-2 to TRBJ2-7, with 14 bases lining up with TRBD2. The CDR3 is 17 amino acids. The ends lost 4 bases at V and 6 bases at J; junction bases unmatched: 11. Germline lookup yields CDR1 WSHSY and CDR2 SAAADI. The CDR3: CASSARRLAGGPVEQYF. CDR3 nucleotides: TGCGCCAGCAGTGCGCGCCGACTAGCGGGGGGGCCGGTCGAGCAGTACTTC.

This chain links TRBV27 with TRBJ2-2; tentatively, D is TRBD2 (5 bases). Trimming pared 6 bases from V and 4 bases from J, leaving 15 bases between. The CDR3 covers 15 residues. The germline CDR1 and CDR2 sequences are MNHEY and SMNVEV (reference sequence). DNA of the CDR3: TGTGCCAGCAGATTAGGTTCCCGGGGCACCGGGGAGCTGTTTTTT. Protein: CASRLGSRGTGELFF.